The table lists the clone carrying this T cell receptor (beta chain) with a count of one. Its target is unknown. Depth targeted 1 in 200,000 to 1 in 1 million T cells, averaging around 9.5x coverage per clonotype. Clones were sequenced by immunoSEQ multiplex PCR, and TCRdb holds only the in-frame ones, with some missing. The sample lists some 130,000 clones; approximately 83% were seen once. The V gene end was trimmed by 4 bases and the J gene end by 0 bases; junction bases not matched to a gene: 8. Germline CDR1 and CDR2: LNHDA and SQIVND (reference sequence). CDR3 length: 19 amino acids. The sample originates from a study of cytotoxic CD8 clonotypes in ibrutinib-treated CLL. Study-level background: Over 10 relapsed/refractory, roughly 15 treatment-naive; 17 IGHV unmutated. Study conclusions and caveats: Public clonotypes were seen rarely and were contracted or stable on treatment.

This chain connects TRBV19 to TRBJ2-6; TRBD1 matches at 11 bases. This receptor was obtained from a human donor with chronic lymphocytic leukemia. Sequenced here: PBMCs, sampled after 24 months of ibrutinib treatment. The CDR3 DNA is TGTGCCAGTAGTACACCCTTCGGGACAGGGGGCTCTGGGGCCAACGTCCTGACTTTC. Residues: CASSTPFGTGGSGANVLTF. The full variable domain, its missing parts supplied by reference TRBV19 and TRBJ2-6, is DGGITQSPKYLFRKEGQNVTLSCEQNLNHDAMYWYRQDPGQGLRLIYYSQIVNDFQKGDIAEGYSVSREKKESFPLTVTSAQKNPTAFYLCASSTPFGTGGSGANVLTFGAGSRLTVL.